These 18 T cell receptor beta chains originate from one sample sequenced in a study of T cells in women clearing cervical HPV infection. Clones were read by immunoSEQ multiplex PCR, and TCRdb kept only the in-frame ones, dropping some. The table lists about 30,000 clones. The sample consisted of blood buffy coat. The receptor set was obtained from a woman between 18 and 75 years old with a cervical HPV16 infection that either progressed to CIN3+ or cleared (not recorded which).

Worth noting for this clone: The CDR3 end falls 3 residues outside the read, so it is completed with the germline J gene. This chain uses TRBV2 with TRBJ2-2, with 12 bases identical to TRBD2. Germline V gives CDR1 SNHLY, CDR2 FYNNEI. The CDR3 sequence is 15 residues long. The J segment lost 7 bases and the V segment lost 5 bases, leaving 5 bases of the junction unmatched. CDR3 sequence reads: CASSILAGGSGELFF. Incomplete CDR3 DNA: TGTGCCAGCAGTATCCTAGCGGGGGGGAGCGGGGAG.

The DNA read from the CDR3 is TGTGCCAGCAGCCCCGTTACTAGCGGGGGAGTTGAC. Residues: CASSPVTSGGVD. The full CDR3 is CASSPVTSGGVDYTF. The gene calls are TRBV7-2 and TRBJ1-2; TRBD1 is a possible D gene (5 bases). The CDR3 end falls 3 residues outside the read, so it is completed with the germline J gene. This CDR3 has 15 residues. Germline V gene data show CDR1 as SGHTA and CDR2 as FQGNSA.

As regards this clone: The read falls 3 residues short of the CDR3 end, and the missing part is taken from the germline J gene. The gene calls are TRBV5-8 and TRBJ2-7; 10 positions agree with TRBD1. V was clipped by 3 bases and J by 2 bases; unmatched bases: 5. The CDR3 sequence is 15 residues long. Germline-derived CDR1 and CDR2 are SGHTS and YDEGEE. This chain's CDR3 is CASSYWTGGAYEQYF. The CDR3 DNA, read in part, is TGTGCCAGCAGCTACTGGACAGGGGGGGCCTACGAG.

Points on this clone: The CDR3 is cut off 3 residues early in the read; its end comes from the germline J gene. The chain links TRBV11-2 to TRBJ2-7; D possibly corresponds to TRBD2 (7 bases). The CDR3 consists of 13 residues. Germline V gives CDR1 SGHAT, CDR2 FQNNGV. V gave up 1 base and J gave up 6 bases, with 10 bases separating them. This chain's CDR3 is CASSLVRGGEQYF. The sequenced CDR3 bases are TGTGCCAGCAGCTTAGTTAGGGGGGGCGAG. Full variable domain (remainder filled in from reference TRBV11-2 and TRBJ2-7): EAGVAQSPRYKIIEKRQSVAFWCNPISGHATLYWYQQILGQGPKLLIQFQNNGVVDDSQLPKDRFSAERLKGVDSTLKIQPAKLEDSAVYLCASSLVRGGEQYFGPGTRLTVT.

On this clone: The read stops 3 residues short of the end of the CDR3; the missing end is completed from the germline J gene. The gene calls are TRBV7-9 and TRBJ2-2, with D possibly matching TRBD1 (6 bases). Germline CDR1 SEHNR, CDR2 FQNEAQ (reference sequence). The CDR3 totals 14 residues. The CDR3 is CASGSRGTNEKLFF. Partial CDR3 DNA: TGTGCCAGCGGATCCAGGGGAACTAATGAAAAG.

Remarks on this clone: Read coverage stops 3 residues before the CDR3 terminus; the germline J gene supplies the remainder. V and J are TRBV20-1 and TRBJ2-3; D unresolved. Deletions cut 6 bases from V and 4 bases from J, with 11 bases between. The CDR3 is 12 amino acids. In germline, CDR1 is DFQATT, CDR2 SNEGSKA (reference sequence). Partial CDR3 DNA: TGCAGTGCGTCCGTAAGGGCAGATACG. It codes for CSASVRADT. The whole CDR3 region reads CSASVRADTQYF.

As to this clone: The CDR3 goes on 3 residues after the read ends, and that part is filled in from the germline J gene. V and J are TRBV6-2 or TRBV6-3 and TRBJ2-7; no clear D gene. Trimming cost V 3 bases and J 2 bases, with 14 bases left between them. The CDR3 covers 15 residues. Per germline, CDR1 MNHEY and CDR2 SVGEGT. The CDR3 spells CASSYYGSSAYEQYF. The CDR3 bases that were read are TGTGCCAGCAGTTATTATGGGTCCAGCGCCTACGAG.

Comments on this clone: The CDR3 end is not reached by the read, which stops 3 residues before it; the germline J gene fills it in. This chain uses TRBV2 with TRBJ1-2; 11 positions agree with TRBD1. In germline, CDR1 is SNHLY, CDR2 FYNNEI. CDR3 size: 17 residues. The CDR3 protein is CASRDLIGQGARNDYTF. The CDR3 DNA, read in part, is TGTGCCAGCAGGGACCTTATCGGACAGGGGGCGAGGAATGAC. The full variable domain, with the rest looked up from reference TRBV2 and TRBJ1-2, is EPEVTQTPSHQVTQMGQEVILRCVPISNHLYFYWYRQILGQKVEFLVSFYNNEISEKSEIFDDQFSVERPDGSNFTLKIRSTKLEDSAMYFCASRDLIGQGARNDYTFGSGTRLTVV.

Note on this clone: The sequence runs out 3 residues before the end of the CDR3; the remainder is reconstructed from the germline J gene. The chain uses TRBV5-1 and TRBJ2-2, with a weak D call TRBD2 (5 bases). CDR3 length equals 15 residues. Per germline, CDR1 SGHRS and CDR2 YFSETQ. The chain's CDR3 is CASRRGEDTNEKLFF. The CDR3 bases that were read are TGCGCCAGCAGACGGGGTGAGGATACTAATGAAAAG.

Concerning this clone: The missing CDR3 end, 3 residues past where the read stops, is filled in from the germline J gene. J is TRBJ2-5 and V is TRBV2, with 8 bases fitting TRBD2. The germline gives CDR1 SNHLY, CDR2 FYNNEI. V trimming: 7 bases; J trimming: 3 bases; junction bases outside the gene matches: 7. CDR3 size: 14 residues. The part of the CDR3 DNA that was read is TGTGCCAGCAAAATGTTACTAGCGGAAGAGACC. Its translation: CASKMLLAEET. The entire CDR3 reads CASKMLLAEETQYF.

As regards this clone: The DNA ends 3 residues before the CDR3 does, and the rest of the CDR3 is filled in from the germline J gene. The rearrangement joins TRBV7-9 to TRBJ2-7; TRBD1 is a possible D gene (5 bases). CDR3 length: 14 amino acids. Germline-derived CDR1 and CDR2 are SEHNR and FQNEAQ (reference sequence). Trimming took off 3 bases at V and 3 bases at J, with 12 bases between the two ends. This CDR3 is CASSFGQNIYEQYF. The sequenced part of the CDR3 DNA is TGTGCCAGCAGCTTTGGACAAAATATCTACGAG. Complete variable domain (other parts from reference TRBV7-9 and TRBJ2-7): DTGVSQNPRHKITKRGQNVTFRCDPISEHNRLYWYRQTLGQGPEFLTYFQNEAQLEKSRLLSDRFSAERPKGSFSTLEIQRTEQGDSAMYLCASSFGQNIYEQYFGPGTRLTVT.

A note on this clone: The CDR3 goes on 3 residues after the read ends, and that part is filled in from the germline J gene. The rearrangement links TRBV7-8 to TRBJ1-2, with 9 bases lining up with TRBD1. CDR1 and CDR2 from the germline V gene are SGHVS and FQNEAQ. The CDR3 loop spans 14 amino acids. CDR3 bases read: TGTGCCAGCAGCCTGGGACAGGGCCCACGAGGC. It specifies CASSLGQGPRG. The full CDR3 is CASSLGQGPRGYTF.

Comment on this clone: The read falls 3 residues short of the CDR3 end, and the missing part is taken from the germline J gene. The chain joins TRBV6-4 to TRBJ1-1, with D hard to call. The V gene lost 2 bases and the J gene lost 5 bases, with 6 bases spanning the gap. The CDR3 covers 12 residues. From germline, CDR1 is MRHNA and CDR2 SNTAGT. The CDR3: CASSDPRTEAFF. The part of the CDR3 DNA that was read is TGTGCCAGCAGTGACCCCCGTACTGAA.

In regard to this clone: Sequencing ends 3 residues short of the CDR3 end; the germline J gene provides the rest. The chain joins TRBV19 to TRBJ2-7, with 13 bases identical to TRBD2. The ends lost 5 bases at V and 4 bases at J; junction bases unmatched: 5. Germline V lookup: CDR1 LNHDA, CDR2 SQIVND (reference sequence). The CDR3 has 15 residues. The CDR3 bases that were read are TGTGCCAGTAGTTACGGGACTAGCGGGACGTACGAG. This gives the protein CASSYGTSGTYE. The whole CDR3 region reads CASSYGTSGTYEQYF.

Turning to this clone: The CDR3 end is not reached by the read, which stops 3 residues before it; the germline J gene fills it in. This rearrangement joins TRBV12-3 or TRBV12-4 to TRBJ1-5; D is uncertain. The CDR3 spans 14 residues. Trimming pared 6 bases from V and 0 bases from J, leaving 9 bases between. CDR3 in amino acids: CASSETNSNQPQHF. The DNA read from the CDR3 is TGTGCCAGCAGCGAGACAAATAGCAATCAGCCC.

Worth noting for this clone: The observed sequence ends 3 residues before the CDR3 terminus, with the missing tail filled in from the germline J gene. V usage is TRBV20-1 and J usage is TRBJ2-3, with 8 positions matching TRBD2. The junction had 10 bases not matched to a gene; V was cut back by 5 bases and J by 3 bases. Germline CDR1 is DFQATT and CDR2 is SNEGSKA (reference sequence). This CDR3 has 15 residues. The CDR3 bases that were read are TGCAGTGCTGGCCTCATGGGCGGGAGGACAGATACG. Amino acid sequence: CSAGLMGGRTDT. The entire CDR3 is CSAGLMGGRTDTQYF.

About this clone: Read data end 3 residues before the CDR3 end; the end is taken from the germline J gene. The genes are TRBV7-9 and TRBJ2-4; either TRBD1 or TRBD2 may supply D (5 bases each). The CDR3 is 13 amino acids. CDR1 is SEHNR and CDR2 is FQNEAQ in the germline V gene (reference sequence). The V gene lost 2 bases and the J gene lost 8 bases, with 10 bases spanning the gap. CDR3 bases read: TGTGCCAGCAGCTTAATACGAGGGGACATT. Its protein is CASSLIRGDI. In full, the CDR3 reads CASSLIRGDIQYF.

With respect to this clone: Read coverage stops 3 residues before the CDR3 terminus; the germline J gene supplies the remainder. The chain has TRBV29-1 and TRBJ2-7, with TRBD1 identical over 11 bases. Germline loops: CDR1 SQVTM, CDR2 ANQGSEA. The CDR3 spans 13 residues. Trimming at V came to 8 bases and at J to 6 bases, leaving 9 bases not matched to a gene. The CDR3 bases that were read are TGCAGCTTTCGGGGACAGGGGGGGAGCGAG. Translating gives CSFRGQGGSE. The full CDR3 protein is CSFRGQGGSEQYF.